What follows is one T cell receptor beta chain and its context. Its antigen is unknown. Both 60 Vbeta primers and 13 Jbeta primers went into the PCR. Assay: immunoSEQ multiplex PCR; the TCRdb copy retains only in-frame clones and omits some. Counted here are about 160,000 clones, 75% to 85% occurring once; the ten biggest clones make up 0.7% to 0.8%. This sample was taken from a study of cytomegalovirus exposure and HLA in healthy donors. Per germline, CDR1 SGHAT and CDR2 FQNNGV. V lost 5 bases to trimming and J lost 4 bases; unmatched junction nucleotides: 6. CDR3 length: 14 residues. Study observations and caveats: Excluded were some V segments that proved indistinguishable, including TRBV6-2 and TRBV6-3.

The origin of this receptor is a female donor in good health and CMV-seronegative. The chain combines TRBV11-2 with TRBJ2-7, with TRBD2 identical over 9 bases. Sequenced: PBMCs. The CDR3 DNA reads TGTGCCAGCAGCGTTAGCGGGAGTATTTACGAGCAGTACTTC. This translates into CASSVSGSIYEQYF. The full variable domain, rest sourced from reference TRBV11-2 and TRBJ2-7, is EAGVAQSPRYKIIEKRQSVAFWCNPISGHATLYWYQQILGQGPKLLIQFQNNGVVDDSQLPKDRFSAERLKGVDSTLKIQPAKLEDSAVYLCASSVSGSIYEQYFGPGTRLTVT.